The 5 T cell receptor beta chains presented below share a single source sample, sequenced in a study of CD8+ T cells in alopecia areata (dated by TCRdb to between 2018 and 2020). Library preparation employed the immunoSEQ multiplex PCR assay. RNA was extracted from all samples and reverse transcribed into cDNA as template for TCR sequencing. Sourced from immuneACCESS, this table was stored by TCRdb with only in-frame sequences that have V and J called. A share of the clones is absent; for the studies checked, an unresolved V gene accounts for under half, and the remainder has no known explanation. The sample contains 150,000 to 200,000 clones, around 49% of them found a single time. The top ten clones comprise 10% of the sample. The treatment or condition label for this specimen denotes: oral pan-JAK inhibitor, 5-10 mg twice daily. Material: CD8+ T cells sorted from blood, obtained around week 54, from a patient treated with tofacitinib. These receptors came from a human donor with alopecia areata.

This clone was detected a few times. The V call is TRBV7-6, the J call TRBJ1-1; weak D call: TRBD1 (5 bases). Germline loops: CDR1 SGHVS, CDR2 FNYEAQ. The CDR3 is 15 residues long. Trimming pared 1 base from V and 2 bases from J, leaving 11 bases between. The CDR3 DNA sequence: TGTGCCAGCAGCTTAGGTGGAGGGGTAAACACTGAAGCTTTCTTT. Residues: CASSLGGGVNTEAFF.

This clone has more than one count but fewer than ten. The CDR3 sequence is CSSLGGSAGPQETQYF. CDR3 DNA sequence: TGCAGCTCTCTCGGCGGGAGCGCGGGGCCCCAAGAGACCCAGTACTTC. The V and J genes are TRBV29-1 and TRBJ2-5, with 7 bases fitting TRBD2. The junction had 16 bases not matched to a gene; V was cut back by 8 bases and J by 1 base. CDR1 and CDR2 (germline): SQVTM, ANQGSEA. The CDR3 runs 16 residues.

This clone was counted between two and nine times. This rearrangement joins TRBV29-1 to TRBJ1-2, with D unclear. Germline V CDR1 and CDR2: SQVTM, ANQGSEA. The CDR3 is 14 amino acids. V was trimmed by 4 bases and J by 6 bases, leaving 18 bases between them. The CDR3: CSVVWRLHADGYTF. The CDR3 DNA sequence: TGCAGCGTTGTATGGCGACTACATGCGGATGGCTACACCTTC.

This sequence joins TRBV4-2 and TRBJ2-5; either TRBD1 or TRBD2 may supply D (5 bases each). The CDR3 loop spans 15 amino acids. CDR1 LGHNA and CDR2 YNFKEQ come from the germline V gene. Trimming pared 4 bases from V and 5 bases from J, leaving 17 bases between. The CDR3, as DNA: TGTGCCAGCAGCCTTCGGGACGGCGGCGGGGAGACCCAGTACTTC. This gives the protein CASSLRDGGGETQYF.

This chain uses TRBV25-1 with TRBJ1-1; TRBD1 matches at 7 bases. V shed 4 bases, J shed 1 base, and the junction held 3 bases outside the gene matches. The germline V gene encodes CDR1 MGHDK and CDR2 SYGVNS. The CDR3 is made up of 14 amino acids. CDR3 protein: CASSGRDRNTEAFF. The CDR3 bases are TGTGCCAGCAGTGGGCGGGACAGGAACACTGAAGCTTTCTTT. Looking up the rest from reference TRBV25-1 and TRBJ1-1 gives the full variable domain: EADIYQTPRYLVIGTGKKITLECSQTMGHDKMYWYQQDPGMELHLIHYSYGVNSTEKGDLSSESTVSRIRTEHFPLTLESARPSHTSQYLCASSGRDRNTEAFFGQGTRLTVV.